These T cell receptor beta chains were read from a single sample in a study of Graves' ophthalmopathy and Graves' hyperthyroidism. TCRdb ran MiXCR on the multiplex PCR reads and lists one entry per CDR3 protein. The table lists about 16,000 distinct CDR3 sequences, about half of them singletons. Sequencing input: peripheral blood. These receptors were obtained from a woman between 35 and 50 years old with stable Graves' hyperthyroidism. Both conserved end residues are part of each CDR3. Fields, in order: CDR3 length, D gene, V gene, J gene, clone size, CDR3 DNA, CDR3 protein. D genes are given only for firm matches. Clone size is not always given. Where it is, it says once, few, many or a class for expanded clones.

len: 12; d_gene: .; v_gene: TRBV6-1; j_gene: TRBJ2-7; abundance: .; CDR3nt: TGTGCCAGCAGTGAACATAGGACCGAGCAGTACTTC; CDR3aa: CASSEHRTEQYF
len: 13; d_gene: TRBD1; v_gene: TRBV25-1; j_gene: TRBJ1-1; abundance: few; CDR3nt: TGTGCCTGGAGTGTGGGACAGGGGGCTGAAGCTTTCTTT; CDR3aa: CAWSVGQGAEAFF
len: 14; d_gene: TRBD1; v_gene: TRBV10-3; j_gene: TRBJ2-6; abundance: .; CDR3nt: TGTGCCATCAGTGAGAACGGACAGGGGAACACTGAAGCTTTC; CDR3aa: CAISENGQGNTEAF
len: 17; d_gene: .; v_gene: TRBV24-1; j_gene: TRBJ1-5; abundance: .; CDR3nt: TGTGCCACCAGTGACCGAGACTTTAGGGCCAGCAATCAGCCCCAGCATTTT; CDR3aa: CATSDRDFRASNQPQHF
len: 16; d_gene: TRBD2; v_gene: TRBV29-1; j_gene: TRBJ2-5; abundance: few; CDR3nt: TGCAGCGTTGAAGATCCGGGGGGGGAATTCCAAGAGACCCAGTACTTC; CDR3aa: CSVEDPGGEFQETQYF
len: 13; d_gene: TRBD1; v_gene: TRBV12-5; j_gene: TRBJ1-2; abundance: many; CDR3nt: TGTGCTAGTGGCCCACGGACAGGGGAAGGCTACACCTTC; CDR3aa: CASGPRTGEGYTF
len: 14; d_gene: .; v_gene: TRBV15; j_gene: TRBJ1-5; abundance: medium-sized; CDR3nt: TGTGCCACCAGCTTCCAAGGGGGCAATCAGCCCCAGCATTTT; CDR3aa: CATSFQGGNQPQHF
len: 13; d_gene: .; v_gene: TRBV10-3; j_gene: TRBJ1-2; abundance: .; CDR3nt: TGTGCCATCACCCCCGGCAGTCAGGATGGCTACACCTTC; CDR3aa: CAITPGSQDGYTF
len: 13; d_gene: .; v_gene: TRBV29-1; j_gene: TRBJ2-2; abundance: few; CDR3nt: TGCAGCGTTGATACGGATGACGCCGGGGAGCTGTTTTTT; CDR3aa: CSVDTDDAGELFF
len: 15; d_gene: .; v_gene: TRBV25-1; j_gene: TRBJ2-5; abundance: .; CDR3nt: TGTGCCAGCAGTGAATTGGGCGGGGACCAAGAGACCCAGTACTTC; CDR3aa: CASSELGGDQETQYF
len: 15; d_gene: TRBD2; v_gene: TRBV20-1; j_gene: TRBJ2-1; abundance: many; CDR3nt: TGCAGTGCTTACTCAACTAGCGGAGGCTACAATGAGCAGTTCTTC; CDR3aa: CSAYSTSGGYNEQFF
len: 12; d_gene: .; v_gene: TRBV25-1; j_gene: TRBJ2-1; abundance: .; CDR3nt: TGTGCCAGCAGTGAGGCTGACAATGAGCAGTTCTTC; CDR3aa: CASSEADNEQFF
len: 19; d_gene: TRBD1; v_gene: TRBV19; j_gene: TRBJ1-5; abundance: .; CDR3nt: TGTGCCAGTAGTGTTCTACGACAGGGATCCCTCTATAGCAATCAGCCCCAGCATTTT; CDR3aa: CASSVLRQGSLYSNQPQHF
len: 14; d_gene: TRBD1; v_gene: TRBV2; j_gene: TRBJ2-1; abundance: medium-sized; CDR3nt: TGTGCCAGCAGGCGGGGACAGGGCTACAATGAGCAGTTCTTC; CDR3aa: CASRRGQGYNEQFF
len: 13; d_gene: .; v_gene: TRBV3-1; j_gene: TRBJ2-1; abundance: .; CDR3nt: TGTGCCAGCATCAATGAGGAGTCGGATGAGCAGTTCTTC; CDR3aa: CASINEESDEQFF
len: 14; d_gene: .; v_gene: TRBV5-5; j_gene: TRBJ1-5; abundance: .; CDR3nt: TGTGCCAGCAGCTTGCGCGGCAGCTATCAGCCCCAGCATTTT; CDR3aa: CASSLRGSYQPQHF
len: 13; d_gene: .; v_gene: TRBV2; j_gene: TRBJ1-6; abundance: .; CDR3nt: TGTGCCAGCAGTGGTGTTGCTAATTCACCCCTCCACTTT; CDR3aa: CASSGVANSPLHF
len: 11; d_gene: .; v_gene: TRBV20-1; j_gene: TRBJ2-1; abundance: medium-sized; CDR3nt: TGCAGTGCACAGCCTAGGAATGAGCAGTTCTTC; CDR3aa: CSAQPRNEQFF
len: 14; d_gene: TRBD1; v_gene: TRBV7-3; j_gene: TRBJ1-2; abundance: medium-sized; CDR3nt: TGTGCCAGCAGCTTAGGGGACAGGGGTAATGGCTACACCTTC; CDR3aa: CASSLGDRGNGYTF
len: 14; d_gene: .; v_gene: TRBV28; j_gene: TRBJ2-7; abundance: .; CDR3nt: TGTGCCAGCAGTTCGCCTATGGGACCCTACGAGCAGTACTTC; CDR3aa: CASSSPMGPYEQYF
len: 16; d_gene: .; v_gene: TRBV20-1; j_gene: TRBJ2-3; abundance: .; CDR3nt: TGCAGTGCTAGATTTAGGACGGGACCGAGCACAGATACGCAGTATTTT; CDR3aa: CSARFRTGPSTDTQYF
len: 13; d_gene: TRBD1; v_gene: TRBV5-5; j_gene: TRBJ1-1; abundance: many; CDR3nt: TGTGCCAGCAGCTCTGACAGGGGGCGTAGGGCTTTCTTT; CDR3aa: CASSSDRGRRAFF
len: 14; d_gene: .; v_gene: TRBV7-8; j_gene: TRBJ1-3; abundance: few; CDR3nt: TGTGCCAGCAGCCTCGACAGCTCTGGAAACACCATATATTTT; CDR3aa: CASSLDSSGNTIYF
len: 15; d_gene: TRBD2; v_gene: TRBV19; j_gene: TRBJ2-2; abundance: .; CDR3nt: TGTGCCAGTATCCCGGGGGGGGCCGGCGCCGGGGAGCTGTTTTTT; CDR3aa: CASIPGGAGAGELFF
len: 15; d_gene: .; v_gene: TRBV19; j_gene: TRBJ1-2; abundance: .; CDR3nt: TGTGCCAGTGGGATCGGGACACCCAGAGCATATGGCTACACCTTC; CDR3aa: CASGIGTPRAYGYTF
len: 13; d_gene: .; v_gene: TRBV9; j_gene: TRBJ2-2; abundance: many; CDR3nt: TGTGCCAGCAGCGTAGGCAGAACCGGGGAGCTGTTTTTT; CDR3aa: CASSVGRTGELFF
len: 14; d_gene: .; v_gene: TRBV20-1; j_gene: TRBJ2-5; abundance: .; CDR3nt: TGCAGTGCTAATGTGGGTCTGGGGAAAGAGACCCAGTACTTC; CDR3aa: CSANVGLGKETQYF
len: 14; d_gene: .; v_gene: TRBV9; j_gene: TRBJ2-7; abundance: many; CDR3nt: TGTGCCAGCAGCGTAGCAGGGGGGCCCTACGAGCAGTACTTC; CDR3aa: CASSVAGGPYEQYF
len: 13; d_gene: .; v_gene: TRBV6-6; j_gene: TRBJ2-1; abundance: many; CDR3nt: TGTGCCAGCAGTTACCAGGACGTCAATGAGCAGTTCTTC; CDR3aa: CASSYQDVNEQFF
len: 13; d_gene: .; v_gene: TRBV20-1; j_gene: TRBJ2-1; abundance: many; CDR3nt: TGCAGTGCTGGACCGGGACCACTCAATGAGCAGTTCTTC; CDR3aa: CSAGPGPLNEQFF
len: 15; d_gene: .; v_gene: TRBV10-3; j_gene: TRBJ1-5; abundance: medium-sized; CDR3nt: TGTGCCATCAGTGTTGGAGGAAATAGCAATCAGCCCCAGCATTTT; CDR3aa: CAISVGGNSNQPQHF
len: 12; d_gene: .; v_gene: TRBV20-1; j_gene: TRBJ1-1; abundance: many; CDR3nt: TGCAGTGCTAGAGATGGGGGGACTGAAGCTTTCTTT; CDR3aa: CSARDGGTEAFF
len: 16; d_gene: TRBD1; v_gene: TRBV7-9; j_gene: TRBJ1-6; abundance: .; CDR3nt: TGTGCCAGCAGGATCAATGAGGACAGGGGTCGGTCACCCCTCCACTTT; CDR3aa: CASRINEDRGRSPLHF
len: 14; d_gene: TRBD1; v_gene: TRBV6-2/TRBV6-3; j_gene: TRBJ1-2; abundance: .; CDR3nt: TGTGCCAGCAGTTACTCCGGGACAGGGAATGGCTACACCTTC; CDR3aa: CASSYSGTGNGYTF
len: 14; d_gene: TRBD1; v_gene: TRBV2; j_gene: TRBJ2-5; abundance: hyperexpanded; CDR3nt: TGTGCCAGCAGCGGGACAGGGGGCGGAGAGACCCAGTACTTC; CDR3aa: CASSGTGGGETQYF
len: 15; d_gene: .; v_gene: TRBV7-9; j_gene: TRBJ1-2; abundance: .; CDR3nt: TGTGCCAGCAGCCTCCTAGGAGACAGGCCTTCTGGCTACACCTTC; CDR3aa: CASSLLGDRPSGYTF
len: 13; d_gene: .; v_gene: TRBV5-1; j_gene: TRBJ2-1; abundance: many; CDR3nt: TGCGCCAGCAGCCCTATTACCGCCAATGAGCAGTTCTTC; CDR3aa: CASSPITANEQFF
len: 13; d_gene: .; v_gene: TRBV29-1; j_gene: TRBJ2-5; abundance: many; CDR3nt: TGCAGCGCAGATTCCGGGACCGAAGAGACCCAGTACTTC; CDR3aa: CSADSGTEETQYF
len: 13; d_gene: .; v_gene: TRBV20-1; j_gene: TRBJ1-2; abundance: many; CDR3nt: TGCAGTGCTAGAGCTACAGGGCTCTATGGCTACACCTTC; CDR3aa: CSARATGLYGYTF
len: 17; d_gene: .; v_gene: TRBV4-2; j_gene: TRBJ2-7; abundance: few; CDR3nt: TGTGCCAGCAGCCAAGGAGGTGGGGGGGCCGGTACCTACGAGCAGTACTTC; CDR3aa: CASSQGGGGAGTYEQYF
len: 13; d_gene: .; v_gene: TRBV20-1; j_gene: TRBJ2-7; abundance: few; CDR3nt: TGCAGTGCTACGGCGCGGACCGATTACGAGCAGTACTTC; CDR3aa: CSATARTDYEQYF
len: 14; d_gene: .; v_gene: TRBV2; j_gene: TRBJ2-7; abundance: .; CDR3nt: TGTGCCAGCAGTGCCGTGACGGAGGCCTACGAGCAGTGCTTC; CDR3aa: CASSAVTEAYEQCF
len: 18; d_gene: .; v_gene: TRBV7-6; j_gene: TRBJ2-3; abundance: once; CDR3nt: TGTGCCGGCAGCTTTGTAGGGGGACTTACTATAGGTGCAGATACGCAGTACTTT; CDR3aa: CAGSFVGGLTIGADTQYF
len: 13; d_gene: .; v_gene: TRBV2; j_gene: TRBJ2-5; abundance: medium-sized; CDR3nt: TGTGCCAGCAGAAGGACAGCACAAGAGACCCAGTACTTC; CDR3aa: CASRRTAQETQYF
len: 13; d_gene: .; v_gene: TRBV13; j_gene: TRBJ2-7; abundance: medium-sized; CDR3nt: TGTGCCAGCAGCTTAGTGTGGTCGGGGGAGCAGTACTTC; CDR3aa: CASSLVWSGEQYF
len: 14; d_gene: TRBD1; v_gene: TRBV20-1; j_gene: TRBJ2-7; abundance: few; CDR3nt: TGCAGTGCTAGAGGGATCTCGACAGGGTTCGAGCAGTACTTC; CDR3aa: CSARGISTGFEQYF
len: 13; d_gene: .; v_gene: TRBV12-3/TRBV12-4; j_gene: TRBJ2-7; abundance: many; CDR3nt: TGTGCCAGCAGCCCTCTGGCTGCCTACGAGCAGTACTTC; CDR3aa: CASSPLAAYEQYF
len: 14; d_gene: TRBD2; v_gene: TRBV5-1; j_gene: TRBJ2-3; abundance: many; CDR3nt: TGCGCCAGCAGCGTCGGGGGGGCTGGAGATACGCAGTATTTT; CDR3aa: CASSVGGAGDTQYF
len: 15; d_gene: TRBD1; v_gene: TRBV19; j_gene: TRBJ2-3; abundance: many; CDR3nt: TGTGCCAGTAGAACCGGGACAGGGGAGGCAGATACGCAGTATTTT; CDR3aa: CASRTGTGEADTQYF
len: 15; d_gene: .; v_gene: TRBV15; j_gene: TRBJ2-3; abundance: medium-sized; CDR3nt: TGTGCCACCAGTACACGAATGACTGGCACAGATACGCAGTATTTT; CDR3aa: CATSTRMTGTDTQYF
len: 14; d_gene: TRBD1; v_gene: TRBV5-1; j_gene: TRBJ1-1; abundance: .; CDR3nt: TGCGCCAGCAGCGAGGGACAGGGGTTAACTGAAGCTTTCTTT; CDR3aa: CASSEGQGLTEAFF
len: 14; d_gene: .; v_gene: TRBV25-1; j_gene: TRBJ1-1; abundance: .; CDR3nt: TGTGCCAGCAGTGAAGCGGGAATGAACACTGAAGCTTTCTTT; CDR3aa: CASSEAGMNTEAFF
len: 12; d_gene: .; v_gene: TRBV7-9; j_gene: TRBJ2-7; abundance: medium-sized; CDR3nt: TGTGCCAGCAGCTTAGAACTGTACGAGCAGTACTTC; CDR3aa: CASSLELYEQYF
len: 14; d_gene: .; v_gene: TRBV25-1; j_gene: TRBJ1-2; abundance: .; CDR3nt: TGTGCCAGCGTAGGAAGGGCGGGGAACTATGGCTACACCTTC; CDR3aa: CASVGRAGNYGYTF
len: 14; d_gene: TRBD1; v_gene: TRBV12-3/TRBV12-4; j_gene: TRBJ1-6; abundance: .; CDR3nt: TGTGCCAGCAGGACAGGGATGTCGAATTCACCCCTCCACTTT; CDR3aa: CASRTGMSNSPLHF
len: 15; d_gene: TRBD1; v_gene: TRBV20-1; j_gene: TRBJ1-3; abundance: many; CDR3nt: TGCAGTGCAAGCGACAGGGGTCCCTCTGGAAACACCATATATTTT; CDR3aa: CSASDRGPSGNTIYF
len: 15; d_gene: .; v_gene: TRBV25-1; j_gene: TRBJ2-1; abundance: .; CDR3nt: TGTGCCAGCAGTGAGGTAGCGGCTTCCTACAATGAGCAGTTCTTC; CDR3aa: CASSEVAASYNEQFF
len: 12; d_gene: .; v_gene: TRBV20-1; j_gene: TRBJ2-1; abundance: .; CDR3nt: TGCAGTGCTCAACGGGAATACAATGAGCAGTTCTTC; CDR3aa: CSAQREYNEQFF
len: 15; d_gene: .; v_gene: TRBV12-3/TRBV12-4; j_gene: TRBJ2-1; abundance: .; CDR3nt: TGTGCCAGCAGTTTCCCCGGGGTCGCCTACAATGAGCAGTTCTTC; CDR3aa: CASSFPGVAYNEQFF
len: 19; d_gene: TRBD1; v_gene: TRBV3-1; j_gene: TRBJ1-3; abundance: .; CDR3nt: TGTGCCAGCAGCCAAGTAGGGGGGACAGGACGAAGCTCTGGAAACACCATATATTTT; CDR3aa: CASSQVGGTGRSSGNTIYF